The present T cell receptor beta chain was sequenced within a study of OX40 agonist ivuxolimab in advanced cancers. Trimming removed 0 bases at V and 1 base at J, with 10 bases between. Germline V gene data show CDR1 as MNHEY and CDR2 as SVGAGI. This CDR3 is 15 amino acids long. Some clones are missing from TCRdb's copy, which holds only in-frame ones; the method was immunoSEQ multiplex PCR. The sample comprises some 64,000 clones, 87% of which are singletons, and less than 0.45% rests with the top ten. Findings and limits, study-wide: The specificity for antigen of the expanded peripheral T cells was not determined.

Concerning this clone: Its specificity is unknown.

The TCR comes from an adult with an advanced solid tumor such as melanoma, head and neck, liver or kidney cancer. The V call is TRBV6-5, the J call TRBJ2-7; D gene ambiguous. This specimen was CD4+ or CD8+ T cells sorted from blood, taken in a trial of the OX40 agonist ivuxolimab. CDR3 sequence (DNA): TGTGCCAGCAGTTACTCGAGTACGGTATCCTACGAGCAGTACTTC. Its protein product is CASSYSSTVSYEQYF.